Listed here is a single T cell receptor (beta chain). These data originate in a study of blood T cell repertoires in COVID-19. TCRdb keeps only in-frame clones here, not all; method: immunoSEQ multiplex PCR. Of some 300,000 clones in the sample, around 90% are singletons; the top ten hold 1.5% to 2%. The CDR3 covers 13 residues. CDR1 SGHDN and CDR2 FVKESK come from the germline V gene. V was pared by 1 base and J by 1 base, with 4 bases between. The rearrangement links TRBV14 to TRBJ2-5; D call uncertain. The sequenced sample was PBMCs or T cells enriched from blood (not recorded which). This sequence was found in a woman aged 40-49 years who had recovered from COVID-19. The CDR3 DNA sequence: TGTGCCAGCAGCCAAGTAATCCAAGAGACCCAGTACTTC. Protein sequence: CASSQVIQETQYF.